Listed here are 9 T cell receptor beta chains from one sample, sequenced in a study of blood T cells in healthy people across ages. The second PCR ran about 6 to 12 cycles with a sample-barcoded 5' primer and J-beta primers. Each CDR3 protein gets one entry after TCRdb re-called the 5' RACE reads with MiXCR. The sample has hundreds of thousands of distinct CDR3 sequences, about 24% seen once. Source material: blood. The receptors originated from a man in his 70s in good health.

V usage is TRBV12-3 or TRBV12-4 and J usage is TRBJ1-2, with 8 bases lining up with TRBD1. The ends lost 6 bases at V and 7 bases at J; junction bases unmatched: 13. The CDR3 contains 15 residues. The CDR3 region is CASSPHGQGLAGYTF. The CDR3 nucleotides are TGTGCCAGCAGCCCCCACGGACAGGGTTTGGCTGGCTACACCTTC.

This clonotype showed up just a few times. This chain uses TRBV24-1 with TRBJ2-1; 11 bases line up with TRBD2. With the DNA end fitting TRBJ2-5 better, the J assignment may be wrong. This CDR3 has 15 residues. Looked up from germline, CDR1 is KGHDR and CDR2 is SFDVKD. CDR3 residues: CATSETSGGGKTQYF. The CDR3 DNA sequence: TGTGCCACCAGTGAAACTAGCGGGGGTGGGAAGACCCAGTACTTC.

As concerns this clonotype: Germline and junction disagree at one end, which may indicate a read error. This rearrangement joins TRBV7-9 to TRBJ2-1; D gene unclear. The CDR3 extends over 12 amino acids. Germline V CDR1 and CDR2: SEHNR, FQNEAQ (reference sequence). The DNA for the CDR3 is TGTGCCAGCAGCTTAGAGTACAATGACCAGTTCTTC. As protein: CASSLEYNDQFF.

This clonotype has at least ten counts. The rearrangement links TRBV27 to TRBJ2-7; no reliable D call. V was shortened by 4 bases and J by 3 bases, with 7 bases between the two germline ends. The CDR3 runs 12 residues. Looked up from germline, CDR1 is MNHEY and CDR2 is SMNVEV (reference sequence). The CDR3 protein is CASSSFGYEQYF. In nucleotides, the CDR3 is TGTGCCAGCAGTTCCTTTGGCTACGAGCAGTACTTC.

This clonotype was seen many times. The chain joins TRBV12-3 or TRBV12-4 to TRBJ2-5; unclear D gene. CDR3 length: 11 amino acids. V was shortened by 6 bases and J by 5 bases, with 7 bases between the two germline ends. CDR3 region: CASSSRETQYF. The DNA for the CDR3 is TGTGCCAGCAGCTCCAGGGAGACCCAGTACTTC.

The chain is built from TRBV29-1 and TRBJ2-3; the match to TRBD1 covers 7 bases. This CDR3 has 14 amino acids. The germline V gene encodes CDR1 SQVTM and CDR2 ANQGSEA. With 6 bases clipped from V and 2 bases from J, the junction kept 8 bases outside the gene matches. The CDR3, as DNA: TGCAGCGTAACCAGGGGGTCTGTCACAGATACGCAGTATTTT. Protein product: CSVTRGSVTDTQYF.

This chain joins TRBV27 and TRBJ2-1; D tentatively reads TRBD1 or TRBD2 (7 bases each). This CDR3 is 15 amino acids long. V gave up 6 bases and J gave up 4 bases, with 16 bases separating them. Germline V gene sequence: CDR1 MNHEY, CDR2 SMNVEV (reference sequence). As DNA, the CDR3 is TGTGCCAGCAGAAGACAGGGAGGGGATTACAATGAGCAGTTCTTC. Its translation is CASRRQGGDYNEQFF.

This clonotype turned up a few times. The rearrangement joins TRBV10-3 to TRBJ2-3, with 8 bases matching TRBD2. The CDR3 consists of 14 residues. J was trimmed by 5 bases and V by 6 bases; bases with no gene match: 7. Germline values: CDR1 ENHRY, CDR2 SYGVKD. The chain's CDR3 is CAISLAGQGDTQYF. Here the CDR3 DNA reads TGTGCCATCAGCCTAGCGGGCCAGGGAGATACGCAGTATTTT.

CDR3 amino acids: CASSEAVGGYNEQFF. CDR3 sequence (DNA): TGTGCCAGCAGTGAAGCGGTTGGCGGCTACAATGAGCAGTTCTTC. The chain couples TRBV2 to TRBJ2-1; D gene uncertain. CDR3 length: 15 residues. Germline values: CDR1 SNHLY, CDR2 FYNNEI. Trimming left V 0 bases short and J 3 bases short, with 9 bases between.